Listed below are T cell receptor beta chains from one sample, sequenced in a study of blood T cell repertoires in COVID-19. Profiling relied on immunoSEQ multiplex PCR, and the TCRdb table lists in-frame clones only, not all of them. The sample has tens of thousands of clones; approximately 90% are singletons. The sequencing sample was made of peripheral blood. The receptor source for this set is a human donor in a cohort sampled during active COVID-19. Each CDR3 is given with its conserved first and last residue. A D gene is named only where the DNA matches it firmly.

v_call	j_call	d_call	cdr3_aa
TRBV12-3/TRBV12-4	TRBJ1-3	-	CASSFSGRNTIYF
TRBV27	TRBJ1-5	-	CASTPGWGNQPQHF
TRBV6-5	TRBJ1-6	-	CASRIAGDSPLHF
TRBV28	TRBJ1-2	-	CASSFSGGPFYGYTF
TRBV5-4	TRBJ2-1	TRBD2	CASSLHGGGYNEQFF
TRBV5-1	TRBJ1-4	-	CASSPRAQVNEKLFF
TRBV24-1	TRBJ2-5	TRBD2	CATSDSLSSGRKETQYF
TRBV27	TRBJ1-3	-	CASKRGGFSGNTIYF
TRBV5-1	TRBJ2-5	TRBD1	CASTAGTVQETQYF
TRBV5-1	TRBJ2-2	TRBD1	CASEPGQGVTGELFF
TRBV18	TRBJ2-5	-	CASSPEGTQYF
TRBV5-1	TRBJ2-2	-	CASSFEGVEYAGELFF
TRBV6-2/TRBV6-3	TRBJ2-2	TRBD2	CASSYRTSGNTGELFF
TRBV7-2	TRBJ2-7	-	CASSSYLGDEQYF
TRBV6-5	TRBJ2-7	-	CASSSLGQIIYF
TRBV3-1/TRBV3-2	TRBJ2-5	TRBD2	CASMVGRGRRGETQYF
TRBV7-2	TRBJ2-7	TRBD2	CASSPLAGGSYEQYF
TRBV3-1/TRBV3-2	TRBJ1-2	TRBD1	CASSHRDRGGWGYTF
TRBV15	TRBJ2-1	TRBD1	CATSRDRQGALYNEQFF
TRBV18	TRBJ1-1	-	CASSPVEGGENTEAFF
TRBV11-3	TRBJ1-4	-	CASSFEAGEKLFF
TRBV6-6	TRBJ2-5	TRBD1	CASSGGTGKETQYF
TRBV28	TRBJ1-6	-	CASSSRGYNSPLHF
TRBV4-1	TRBJ2-4	-	CASGGAAKAKNIQYF
TRBV29-1	TRBJ2-2	-	CSGRRGQTGELFF
TRBV19	TRBJ2-1	TRBD2	CASTQSTSYSYNEQFF
TRBV6-5	TRBJ1-5	TRBD1	CASRRQGGGQPQHF
TRBV9	TRBJ1-1	TRBD1	CASSVDPHDRGNTEAFF
TRBV9	TRBJ2-7	TRBD1	CASSTGTAAYEQYF
TRBV18	TRBJ2-2	-	CASTNLTGNTGELFF
TRBV25-1	TRBJ1-4	-	CASSDFGEANEKLFF
TRBV7-8	TRBJ2-3	TRBD2	CASSQGLAGDTNTQYF
TRBV11-2	TRBJ1-1	-	CASSLRPGTMNTEAFF
TRBV3-1/TRBV3-2	TRBJ2-5	TRBD2	CASSQDCREAKKTQYF
TRBV28	TRBJ2-1	TRBD2	CASSPPGLAGSGDNEQFF
TRBV9	TRBJ2-1	TRBD2	CASSPHYAASGKNEQFF
TRBV9	TRBJ1-1	TRBD1	CASSPRGIAEAFF
TRBV5-4	TRBJ2-5	TRBD1	CASSKTGYQETQYF
TRBV19	TRBJ2-1	TRBD1	CASSGQGAYNEQFF
TRBV18	TRBJ1-5	-	CASSPVGDQPQHF
TRBV7-2	TRBJ2-5	TRBD2	CASSLGGTSGSGTQYF
TRBV15	TRBJ2-2	TRBD2	CATSRKRVGGGLRLFF